Listed below are T cell receptor beta chains from one sample, sequenced in a study of T cell repertoires in cytomegalovirus infection. TCRdb reanalysed the reads using MiXCR and keeps one entry per CDR3 protein. This table holds hundreds of thousands of distinct CDR3 sequences, approximately 32% found once. Their antigens are not known. The sample here was cultured PBMCs, taken from culture after CMV antigen stimulation. The receptor set was obtained from a human donor in good health (CMV status not recorded). Some clones in this sample may be carry-over from other donors' samples. CDR3s include the opening cysteine and the closing phenylalanine or tryptophan. Fields, in order: V gene, clone size, J gene, CDR3 protein. Only part of the rows carry a size: once, few, many, or a class if the clone is expanded.

TRBV11-2	many	TRBJ1-2	CASSHLQGSNYGYTF
TRBV7-9	many	TRBJ2-1	CASSPIRSGRLGMLANEQFF
TRBV7-8	few	TRBJ2-1	CASSLAAGVTYNEQFF
TRBV7-2	.	TRBJ2-7	CASSSTRDRPFREQYF
TRBV7-9	.	TRBJ1-2	CASSLVAGQGNYGYTF
TRBV7-3	.	TRBJ2-2	CASSFHREAGELFF
TRBV12-5	.	TRBJ2-2	CASGSRGRNTGELFF
TRBV24-1	.	TRBJ2-5	CATSLSSGGQETQYF
TRBV7-2	many	TRBJ2-1	CASSLVTTGIYNEQFF
TRBV5-6	.	TRBJ2-7	CASSPSGYSTYEQYF
TRBV11-2	.	TRBJ2-1	CASSPQEGAGGPFF
TRBV7-6	.	TRBJ1-2	CASSQRLGGGGYTF
TRBV5-6	few	TRBJ2-7	CASSRDGGVPYEQYF
TRBV24-1	.	TRBJ2-1	CATSDSRVYEQFF
TRBV27	few	TRBJ2-4	CASSTGAKNIQYF
TRBV6-6	.	TRBJ1-2	CASSYEGSNYGYTF